This T cell receptor (beta chain) was recorded in a study of T cells in Graves' hyperthyroidism and ophthalmopathy (dated by TCRdb to about 2019). Turning to the overall study: Peripheral blood was collected at initial diagnosis, before any treatment. For training and testing, the 95 to 100 patients in the discovery cohort were randomly divided in a 7:3 ratio. In roughly six Graves' hyperthyroidism patients, the study also compared T-cell repertoires from thyroid tissue with T-cell repertoires from blood. After sampling, hyperthyroidism patients received methimazole starting at 30 mg daily, and ophthalmopathy patients received high-dose intravenous methylprednisolone. TCR V-J signatures able to tell the groups apart were searched for in a discovery cohort of 90 to 100 patients, of whom around 42 had Graves' ophthalmopathy and roughly 59 had stable Graves' hyperthyroidism. TCR Vbeta CDR3 sequencing of approximately 140 peripheral blood samples (under 45 ophthalmopathy, around 80 hyperthyroidism and some 17 progressor patients) is reported in the paper. Whether ophthalmopathy could be predicted prospectively was tested in an independent validation cohort made up of 18 to 20 hyperthyroidism patients plus 17 patients who later progressed to ophthalmopathy. Broad study findings and their caveats: In validation, the model predicted progression to ophthalmopathy a median of around six months before onset, with approximately 71% sensitivity and nearly 75% specificity. No statistical method was used to set the sample size in advance, and investigators knew the group allocation. Ophthalmopathy was separated from stable hyperthyroidism by a 13 V-J signature model, with approximately 89% sensitivity and 81% to 83% specificity obtained in cross-validation and 80%/75% obtained in testing. Most expanded thyroid clonotypes (frequency above 0.001) were also detected in blood, suggesting blood repertoires may reflect thyroid immune responses.

There are many counts of this clonotype. Its antigen is unknown. No base quality information exists; no much larger clone differs at one position. The germline V gene yields MGHDK for CDR1 and SYGVNS for CDR2. From the cysteine through the phenylalanine, the CDR3 covers 16 amino acids. The read is trimmed to its CDR3 DNA, 48 bases read in frame from base 1. V is shortened by 3 bases, J by 8 bases, and the region joining them spans 19 bases. A patient counted as having stable Graves' hyperthyroidism if no progression to ophthalmopathy occurred over 18 months of follow-up. Hyperthyroidism patients were newly diagnosed, with disease duration under 2 months, and aged 18 to 65 years. The study excluded patients with uncontrolled infections, other autoimmune diseases, pregnancy or lactation. Diagnoses were based on clinical symptoms, serum thyroxine and TRAb, thyroid ultrasound and orbital computed tomography. Ficoll-Paque density gradient centrifugation was used to isolate PBMCs from about 9.4 ml of fresh peripheral blood. Trizol reagent was used to extract total RNA, and RNA quality was then checked on an Agilent 2100 Bioanalyzer.

The TCR beta CDR3 regions were amplified from the RNA transcripts. The first round of RT-PCR for the TCR CDR3 was performed with the HTBI primer set and the Qiagen OneStep RT-PCR kit. Libraries were constructed in a second round of multiplex PCR, after which size selection and purification were performed. The libraries were sequenced on an Illumina HiSeq2000 using paired-end 100 bp reads. The original pipeline was this. SOAPnuke was used to process the raw data, removing reads that contained adapters or uncalled bases, had a mean Phred below 15, or lacked an exact match to the constant primer or identifier. COPE v1.2.5 was used to merge high-quality paired reads, and clonotypes were defined as unique nucleotide sequences. MiTCR v1.1 was used to align the clonotypes against IMGT TRBV, TRBD and TRBJ reference segments. The analysis included only V-J combinations with a frequency above 0.0001, which together covered 98% to 99.2% of the repertoires. A TCS score was defined as the ratio of F50 (clonal expansion) to E x V (chaos), with BLOSUM62-based TCRdist applied between CDR3 peptides within each V-J. Welch's t-statistics and random forest reduced 514 V-J features to about 13, which were used in a naive Bayes classifier (R e1071). Thyroid-blood repertoire similarity was quantified with the Morisita-Horn index. TCRdb reworked the public reads: Q25 trimming with fastp, MiXCR clone assembly, productive beta chains retained. Each CDR3 protein gets just one entry, which takes the most common genes and DNA from the rows behind it. It is TCRdb's table, rather than the study itself, that gives the V and J calls and clone size. The sample data list hundreds of thousands of distinct CDR3 sequences, and 35% of these were observed just once. 31% of the sample is in the top ten clones.

The TCR was taken from a woman aged 40 to 55 with Graves' hyperthyroidism. The sample taken for sequencing was blood. Here the chain combines TRBV25-1 and TRBJ1-4; the D region possibly corresponds to TRBD1 (6 bases align). The CDR3 has the sequence CASSDNPTGPGEKLFF. The bases are TGTGCCAGCAGTGACAACCCTACAGGGCCAGGGGAAAAACTGTTTTTT.